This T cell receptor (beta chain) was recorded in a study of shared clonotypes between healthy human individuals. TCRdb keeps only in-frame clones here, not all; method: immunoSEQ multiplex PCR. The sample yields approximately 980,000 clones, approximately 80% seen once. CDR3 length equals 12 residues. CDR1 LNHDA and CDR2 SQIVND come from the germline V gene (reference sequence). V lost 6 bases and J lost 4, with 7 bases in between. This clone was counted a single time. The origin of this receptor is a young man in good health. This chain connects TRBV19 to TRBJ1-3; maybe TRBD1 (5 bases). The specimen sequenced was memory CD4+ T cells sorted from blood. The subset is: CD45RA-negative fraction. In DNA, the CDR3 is TGTGCCAGTAGGACAGACGGAAACACCATATATTTT. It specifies CASRTDGNTIYF.